This T cell receptor beta chain was documented in a study of blood T cell repertoires in COVID-19. Sequencing used immunoSEQ multiplex PCR; TCRdb keeps in-frame clones, though not all of them. Of a few hundred thousand clones listed, over 80% are singletons. The source of this sequence is a woman in her 70s with COVID-19, enrolled during active disease. The specimen sequenced was peripheral blood.

CDR3 bases: TGTGCCAGCAGCCAAGACCCGGCTAGAGGGTCCCGCGAGCAGTACTTC. It translates to CASSQDPARGSREQYF. This sequence joins TRBV4-2 and TRBJ2-7, with D possibly being TRBD2 (5 bases). This CDR3 is built from 16 residues. V dropped 0 bases and J dropped 6 bases, with 18 bases sitting between them. Germline loops: CDR1 LGHNA, CDR2 YNFKEQ.